This TCR beta chain was profiled in a study of cytomegalovirus exposure and HLA in healthy donors. Study results and caveats: A missense DCLRE1C variant was associated with V- and J-gene trimming of TCR beta chains in a later analysis, and an independent cohort replicated the association. Later findings reportedly placed an Asian-associated ancestry cluster below the approximately 700-donor mean for N-insertions. The study recorded about 150 TCR beta chains that were cytomegalovirus-associated.

The CDR3 length is 15 residues. V lost 5 bases and J lost 3; bases outside the gene matches: 7. The germline CDR1 and CDR2 sequences are MNHEY and SMNVEV (reference sequence). 13 Jbeta primers and 60 Vbeta primers were used for the PCR. Here immunoSEQ multiplex PCR was the method, and the copy in TCRdb shows in-frame clones only, minus some. This table has 150,000 to 200,000 clones, approximately 84% appearing once. This clone was picked up a small number of times. The antigen is undetermined. The clonotype was recovered from a woman aged 25 to 39 in good health and CMV-seropositive. Source material: PBMCs. The V gene is TRBV27, the J gene TRBJ2-3; 8 nucleotides line up with TRBD1. This CDR3 is CASSRWQGATDTQYF. The CDR3 nucleotides read TGTGCCAGCAGTAGATGGCAGGGGGCGACAGATACGCAGTATTTT.